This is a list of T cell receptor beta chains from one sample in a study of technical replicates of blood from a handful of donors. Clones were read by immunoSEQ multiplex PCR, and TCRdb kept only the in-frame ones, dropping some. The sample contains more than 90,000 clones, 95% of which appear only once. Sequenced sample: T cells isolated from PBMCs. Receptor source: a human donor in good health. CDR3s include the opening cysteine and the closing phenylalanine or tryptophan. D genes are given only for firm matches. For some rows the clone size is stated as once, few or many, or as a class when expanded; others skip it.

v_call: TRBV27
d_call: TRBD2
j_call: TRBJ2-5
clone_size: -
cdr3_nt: TGTGCCAGCAGTTTACTAGCGGGAGGCCGTCAAGAGACCCAGTACTTC
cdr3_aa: CASSLLAGGRQETQYF

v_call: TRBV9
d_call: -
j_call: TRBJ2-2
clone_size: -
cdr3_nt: TGTGCCAGCAGCCCAAGAAGGGGGTTCACCGGGGAGCTGTTTTTT
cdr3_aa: CASSPRRGFTGELFF

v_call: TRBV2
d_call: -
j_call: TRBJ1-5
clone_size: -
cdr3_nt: TGTGCCAGCAGTTCTTCAGGGGTTGGAAAACAGCATTTT
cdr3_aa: CASSSSGVGKQHF

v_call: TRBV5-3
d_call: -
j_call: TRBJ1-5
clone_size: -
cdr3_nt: TGTGCCAGAAGCTTTGCCCTCTATAGCAATCAGCCCCAGCATTTT
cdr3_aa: CARSFALYSNQPQHF

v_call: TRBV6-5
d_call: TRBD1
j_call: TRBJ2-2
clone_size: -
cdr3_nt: TGTGCCAGCAGCCCGACAGGGCGGAACACCGGGGAGCTGTTTTTT
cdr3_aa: CASSPTGRNTGELFF

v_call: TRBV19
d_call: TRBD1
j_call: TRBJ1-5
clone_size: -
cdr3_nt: TGTGCCAGTAGTATATACAGGGGGGGGTATAGCAATCAGCCCCAGCATTTT
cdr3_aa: CASSIYRGGYSNQPQHF

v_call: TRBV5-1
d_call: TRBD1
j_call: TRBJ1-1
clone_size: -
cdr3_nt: TGCGCCAGCAGCCCATTTACCGGGACAGGGAACCAAATGAACACTGAAGCTTTCTTT
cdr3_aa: CASSPFTGTGNQMNTEAFF

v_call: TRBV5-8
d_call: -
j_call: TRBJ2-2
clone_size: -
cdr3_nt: TGTGCCAGCAGCTTCCGGCGGGGCACCGGGGAGCTGTTTTTT
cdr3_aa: CASSFRRGTGELFF

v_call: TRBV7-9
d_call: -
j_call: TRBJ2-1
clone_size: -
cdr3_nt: TGTGCCAGAGGGACAGAGCAGTTCTTC
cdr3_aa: CARGTEQFF

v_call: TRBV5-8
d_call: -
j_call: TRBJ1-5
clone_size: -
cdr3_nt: TGTGCCAGCAGACACGAAGACATTAATCAGCCCCAGCATTTT
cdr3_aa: CASRHEDINQPQHF

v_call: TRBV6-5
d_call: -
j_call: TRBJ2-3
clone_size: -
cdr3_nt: TGTGCCAGCAGTTCCGGGATGGAGCATTCGTTC
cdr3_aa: CASSSGMEHSF

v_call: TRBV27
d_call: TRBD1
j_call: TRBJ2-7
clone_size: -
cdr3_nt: TGTGCCAGCAGTCTATCCGGGACAGGGTCGTACGAGCAGTACTTC
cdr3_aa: CASSLSGTGSYEQYF

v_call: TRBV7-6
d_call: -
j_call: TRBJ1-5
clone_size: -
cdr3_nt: TGTGCCAGCAGCCCTTCGGTTGCTCAGCCCCAGCATTTT
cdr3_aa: CASSPSVAQPQHF

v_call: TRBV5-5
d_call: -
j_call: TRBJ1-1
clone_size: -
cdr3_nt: TGTGCCAGCAGCTATGATAATGGTGGCAACACTGAAGCTTTCTTT
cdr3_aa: CASSYDNGGNTEAFF

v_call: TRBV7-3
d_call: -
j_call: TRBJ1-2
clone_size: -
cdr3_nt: TGTGCCAGCAGCTCCGCAGGGTGGGAGGATGGCTACACCTTC
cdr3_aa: CASSSAGWEDGYTF

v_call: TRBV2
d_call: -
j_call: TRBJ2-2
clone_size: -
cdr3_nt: TGTGCCAGGTCCTCAGAAGGCGGCTTATCCGGGGAGCTGTTTTTT
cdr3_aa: CARSSEGGLSGELFF

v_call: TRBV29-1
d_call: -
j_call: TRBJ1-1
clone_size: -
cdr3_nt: TGCAGCGTTGAGGGCACCTCCACTGAAGCTTTCTTT
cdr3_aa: CSVEGTSTEAFF

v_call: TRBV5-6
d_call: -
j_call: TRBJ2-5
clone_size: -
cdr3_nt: TGTGCCAGCAGCTTGGTCGGCAGGAAAGAGACCCAGTACTTC
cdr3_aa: CASSLVGRKETQYF

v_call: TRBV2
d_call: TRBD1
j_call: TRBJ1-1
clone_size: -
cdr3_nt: TGTGCCAGCAGTGAGGTCAGGGGGGTGAACACTGAAGCTTTCTTT
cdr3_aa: CASSEVRGVNTEAFF

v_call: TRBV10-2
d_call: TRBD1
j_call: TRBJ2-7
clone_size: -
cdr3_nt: TGCGCCAGCAGTGAGTCGACAGGGAGCTCCTACGAGCAGTACTTC
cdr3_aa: CASSESTGSSYEQYF

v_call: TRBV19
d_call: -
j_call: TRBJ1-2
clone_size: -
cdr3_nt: TGTGCCAGTAGTATCCACCCTGGCGGGTCGTATGGCTACACCTTC
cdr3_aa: CASSIHPGGSYGYTF

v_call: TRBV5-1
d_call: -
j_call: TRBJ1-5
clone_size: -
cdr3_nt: TGCGCCAGCAGCTTGACGGGATTGCAGCCCCAGCATTTT
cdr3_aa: CASSLTGLQPQHF

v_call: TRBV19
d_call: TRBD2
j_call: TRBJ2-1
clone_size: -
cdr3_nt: TGTGCCAGTAGTACAACGTCCGGGGGGTTCTACAATGAGCAGTTCTTC
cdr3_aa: CASSTTSGGFYNEQFF

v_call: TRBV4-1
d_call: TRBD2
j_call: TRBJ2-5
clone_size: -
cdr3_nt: TGCGCCAGCAGCCTTTTGGGGGGAGGGTTAGAGACCCAGTACTTC
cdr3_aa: CASSLLGGGLETQYF

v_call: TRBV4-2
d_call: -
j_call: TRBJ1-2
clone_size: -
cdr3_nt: TGTGCCAGCAGCCAAGATAGGGGGGGACGAAATGGCTACACCTTC
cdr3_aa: CASSQDRGGRNGYTF

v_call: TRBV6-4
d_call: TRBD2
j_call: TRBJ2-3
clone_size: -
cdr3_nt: TGTGCCAGCAGCCTCACTAGCGGGGGAGGCACAGATACGCAGTATTTT
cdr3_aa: CASSLTSGGGTDTQYF

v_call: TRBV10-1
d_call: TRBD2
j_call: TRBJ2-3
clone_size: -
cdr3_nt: TGCGCCAGCAGTGAATTTGGGGCGGGAGGGGCCCCAGATACGCAGTATTTT
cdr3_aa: CASSEFGAGGAPDTQYF

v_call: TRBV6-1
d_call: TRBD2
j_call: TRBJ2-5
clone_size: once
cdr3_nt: TGTGCCAGCAGTGAAAGACTAGCGGAAGAGACCCAGTACTTC
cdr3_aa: CASSERLAEETQYF

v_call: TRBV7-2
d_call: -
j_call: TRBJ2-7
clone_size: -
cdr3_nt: TGTGCCAGCAGCTTAGGAGGGGGACGCTCCTACGAGCAGTACTTC
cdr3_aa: CASSLGGGRSYEQYF

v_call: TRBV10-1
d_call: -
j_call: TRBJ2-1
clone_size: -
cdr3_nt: TGCGCCAGCAGTGAAAGCTCCATAGTTGATGAGCAGTTCTTC
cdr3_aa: CASSESSIVDEQFF

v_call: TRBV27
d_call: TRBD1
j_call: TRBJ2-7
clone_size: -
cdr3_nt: TGTGCCAGCAGTCAACGGACAGGGGTAAGGCAGTACTTC
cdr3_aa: CASSQRTGVRQYF

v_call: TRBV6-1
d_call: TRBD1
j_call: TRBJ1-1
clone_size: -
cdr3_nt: TGTGCCAGCAGACGACAGGGTAGAGACACTGAAGCTTTCTTT
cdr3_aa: CASRRQGRDTEAFF